This T cell receptor beta chain is from a study of T cells in Graves' hyperthyroidism and ophthalmopathy. Amplified regions were TCR beta CDR3 sequences from RNA transcripts. Researchers ran a first-round RT-PCR on the TCR CDR3 using the HTBI primer set. TCRdb passed the multiplex PCR reads through MiXCR, listing each CDR3 protein once. The sample yields 500,000 to 650,000 distinct CDR3 sequences, just under 20% seen once. Exclusion of patients followed from uncontrolled infection, other autoimmune disease, pregnancy or lactation. Germline lookup yields CDR1 SGHNT and CDR2 YENEEA. V gave up 5 bases and J gave up 12 bases; unmatched junction bases: 7. This CDR3 region has 15 residues.

The chain links TRBV11-3 to TRBJ2-1, with 16 bases lining up with TRBD2. The TCR sequence derives from a man in his forties with Graves' ophthalmopathy. Sequenced input: blood. Here the CDR3 reads CASSEGLAGGLGQFF. The DNA of the CDR3 is TGTGCCAGCAGCGAGGGACTAGCGGGGGGGCTCGGGCAGTTCTTC.